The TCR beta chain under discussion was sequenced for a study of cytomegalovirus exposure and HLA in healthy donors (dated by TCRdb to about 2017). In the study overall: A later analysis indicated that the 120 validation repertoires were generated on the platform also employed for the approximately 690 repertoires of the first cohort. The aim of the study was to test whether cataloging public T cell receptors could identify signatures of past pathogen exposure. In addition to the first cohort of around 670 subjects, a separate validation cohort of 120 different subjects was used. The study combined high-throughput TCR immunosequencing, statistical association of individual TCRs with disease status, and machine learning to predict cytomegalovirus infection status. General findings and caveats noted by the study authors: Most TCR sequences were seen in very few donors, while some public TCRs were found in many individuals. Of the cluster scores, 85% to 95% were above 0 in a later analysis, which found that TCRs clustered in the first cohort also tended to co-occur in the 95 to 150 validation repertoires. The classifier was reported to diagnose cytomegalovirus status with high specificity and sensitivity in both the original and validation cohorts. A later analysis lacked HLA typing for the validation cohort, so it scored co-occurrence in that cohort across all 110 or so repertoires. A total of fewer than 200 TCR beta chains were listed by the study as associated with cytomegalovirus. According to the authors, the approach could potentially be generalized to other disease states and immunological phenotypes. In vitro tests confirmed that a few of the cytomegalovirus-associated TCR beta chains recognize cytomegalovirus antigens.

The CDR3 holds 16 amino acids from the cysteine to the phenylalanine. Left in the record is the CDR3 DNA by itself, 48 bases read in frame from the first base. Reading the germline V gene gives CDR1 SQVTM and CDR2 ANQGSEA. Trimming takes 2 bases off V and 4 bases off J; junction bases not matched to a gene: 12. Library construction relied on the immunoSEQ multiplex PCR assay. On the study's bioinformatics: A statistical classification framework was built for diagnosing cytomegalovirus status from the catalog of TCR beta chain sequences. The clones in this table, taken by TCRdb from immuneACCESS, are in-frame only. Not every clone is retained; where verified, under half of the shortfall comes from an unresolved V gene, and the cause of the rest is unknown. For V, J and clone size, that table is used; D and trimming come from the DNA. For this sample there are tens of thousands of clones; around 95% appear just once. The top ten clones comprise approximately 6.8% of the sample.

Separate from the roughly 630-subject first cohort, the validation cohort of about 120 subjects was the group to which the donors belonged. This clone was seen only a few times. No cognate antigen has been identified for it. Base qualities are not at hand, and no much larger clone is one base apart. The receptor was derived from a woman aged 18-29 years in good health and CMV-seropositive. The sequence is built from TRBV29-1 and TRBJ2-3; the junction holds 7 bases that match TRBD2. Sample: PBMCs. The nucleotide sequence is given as TGCAGCGTTGAAAGTTGGGAGGGAATTGCCGCAGATACGCAGTATTTT. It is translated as CSVESWEGIAADTQYF.